This T cell receptor beta chain was retrieved from a study of patients and donors after allogeneic stem cell transplantation. Via MiXCR, TCRdb re-called the RT-PCR reads, giving one row per CDR3 protein. The sample shows roughly 880,000 distinct CDR3 sequences, roughly 18% of them seen only once. This clonotype appeared a few times. Germline loops: CDR1 MGHRA, CDR2 YSYEKL. This CDR3 region has 17 residues. J was trimmed by 1 base and V by 6 bases; bases with no gene match: 11. This TCR derives from a human donor who was either an allogeneic HSCT recipient or a stem cell or donor lymphocyte infusion donor (not recorded which). It is not recorded whose cells these are; they may come from a transplant donor. Sequenced: blood, either unsorted or a sorted T cell fraction (not recorded which). The V call is TRBV4-1, the J call TRBJ2-7, with 11 bases identical to TRBD2. The CDR3 loop is CASSPGGLADTSYEQYF. The CDR3 nucleotides are TGCGCCAGCAGTCCCGGGGGACTAGCGGATACGTCCTACGAGCAGTACTTC.